This is a list of T cell receptor beta chains from one sample in a study of blood T cell repertoires in COVID-19. Some clones are missing from TCRdb's copy, which holds only in-frame ones; the method was immunoSEQ multiplex PCR. The sample carries about 320,000 clones, 85% recorded once. The specimen was PBMCs or T cells enriched from blood (not recorded which). Receptor source: a woman aged 25 to 45 who had been exposed to COVID-19. Both conserved end residues are part of each CDR3. The listing skips clone size in some rows; elsewhere it reads once, few, many or a size class.

abundance	v_gene	j_gene	CDR3aa
.	TRBV5-4	TRBJ2-2	CASSLAGVIGELFF
.	TRBV2	TRBJ1-1	CASSEVQGLTEAFF
.	TRBV3-1/TRBV3-2	TRBJ2-5	CASSQGLTGSGETQYF
.	TRBV11-2	TRBJ2-7	CASSRITGTRKAYEQYF
.	TRBV19	TRBJ1-5	CASSPLTGVHGPQHF
.	TRBV4-2	TRBJ1-1	CASSQELQGKTEAFF
once	TRBV3-1/TRBV3-2	TRBJ1-1	CASSLTGGDEAFF
once	TRBV7-9	TRBJ1-1	CASSVAVGTATEAFF
.	TRBV5-6	TRBJ2-6	CASSLDRRLGANVLTF
.	TRBV2	TRBJ2-3	CASSGWPDTQYF
.	TRBV28	TRBJ1-3	CASKGAGSGNTIYF
.	TRBV5-1	TRBJ2-1	CASSWTGMVVF
.	TRBV28	TRBJ1-6	CASSLRTGVSNSPLHF
.	TRBV7-3	TRBJ1-1	CASSLSGGTEAFF
.	TRBV6-5	TRBJ2-5	CASRPDRQRQETQYF
.	TRBV10-2	TRBJ2-3	CASRKGGFSTDTQYF
.	TRBV25-1	TRBJ2-4	CASSEFKSALGKNIQYF
.	TRBV11-3	TRBJ2-2	CASSSLTSGRARGELFF
.	TRBV6-6	TRBJ1-1	CASSYPDRGRAFF
.	TRBV2	TRBJ2-2	CASSERAVTTGELFF
.	TRBV12-3/TRBV12-4	TRBJ1-5	CASSFTGIQHF
few	TRBV7-2	TRBJ1-2	CASSLAGARGSDGYTF
.	TRBV5-1	TRBJ2-3	CASSLEGARSGRGGDTQYF
.	TRBV24-1	TRBJ1-6	CATSDSTVANSPLHF
once	TRBV30	TRBJ2-2	CAWSHRDAGELFF
once	TRBV10-3	TRBJ1-2	CAIPKVNRGNYGYTF
.	TRBV27	TRBJ2-2	CASSGTVNTGELFF
.	TRBV5-8	TRBJ2-3	CASSRGGASTDTQYF
.	TRBV30	TRBJ2-6	CAWSPGVLTF
.	TRBV5-1	TRBJ1-1	CASSPGQGGGKAFF
.	TRBV18	TRBJ2-2	CASSPTTSAEGTGELFF
.	TRBV5-1	TRBJ1-5	CASSFLPGQDQPQHF
.	TRBV7-2	TRBJ1-2	CASRRGQGEGYTF
.	TRBV7-2	TRBJ1-2	CASSVAGGSGYTF
few	TRBV5-5	TRBJ1-5	CASSAQGYQPQHF
.	TRBV7-8	TRBJ1-3	CASSLFGESSSGNTIYF
.	TRBV25-1	TRBJ2-1	CASSAWTGEYNEQFF
once	TRBV12-1	TRBJ2-3	CATVSSLNTQYF
.	TRBV7-8	TRBJ2-7	CASSLEGTSVTREQYF
.	TRBV10-2	TRBJ1-2	CATQTRGYGYTF
.	TRBV6-5	TRBJ2-7	CASSPSGGDEQYF
.	TRBV9	TRBJ2-2	CASVSGLYPTGELFF
.	TRBV6-5	TRBJ1-5	CASSPGPDQPQHF
.	TRBV19	TRBJ2-1	CASSTWQAANNEQFF
.	TRBV6-2/TRBV6-3	TRBJ1-1	CASSYSSVNTEAFF
.	TRBV7-2	TRBJ2-7	CASSLRGNYEQYF
.	TRBV28	TRBJ2-2	CASRGQGNTGELFF
.	TRBV28	TRBJ2-7	CASRAAYEQYF
.	TRBV3-1/TRBV3-2	TRBJ2-7	CASSQVSGTKGIGEQYF
.	TRBV2	TRBJ2-7	CASGPGLPYEQYF
.	TRBV30	TRBJ1-2	CAWGKYRDGYTF